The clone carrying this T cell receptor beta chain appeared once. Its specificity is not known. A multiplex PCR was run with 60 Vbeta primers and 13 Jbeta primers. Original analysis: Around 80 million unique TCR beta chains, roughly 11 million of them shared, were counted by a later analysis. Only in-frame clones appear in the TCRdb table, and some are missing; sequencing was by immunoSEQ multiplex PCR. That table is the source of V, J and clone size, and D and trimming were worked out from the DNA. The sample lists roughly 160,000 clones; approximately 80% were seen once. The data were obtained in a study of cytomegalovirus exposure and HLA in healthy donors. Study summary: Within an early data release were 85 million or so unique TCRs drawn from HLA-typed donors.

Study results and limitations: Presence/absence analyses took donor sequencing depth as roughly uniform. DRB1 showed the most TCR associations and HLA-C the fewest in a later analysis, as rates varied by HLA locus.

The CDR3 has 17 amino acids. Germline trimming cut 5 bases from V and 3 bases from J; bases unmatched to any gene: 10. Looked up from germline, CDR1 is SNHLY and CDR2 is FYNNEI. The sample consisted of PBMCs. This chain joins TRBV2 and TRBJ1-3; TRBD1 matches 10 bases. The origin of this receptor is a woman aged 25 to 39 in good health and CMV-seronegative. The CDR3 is CASSTQVTGGLGNTIYF. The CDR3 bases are TGTGCCAGCAGTACCCAAGTGACAGGGGGCCTTGGAAACACCATATATTTT.